The 14 T cell receptor beta chains given below trace back to one sample, sequenced in a study of blood T cell repertoires in COVID-19. Method: immunoSEQ multiplex PCR; TCRdb's copy keeps in-frame clones and lacks some. Of approximately 190,000 clones listed, 84% are singletons. Sequencing used PBMCs or T cells enriched from blood (not recorded which). Every receptor here comes from a woman in her twenties or thirties who had been exposed to COVID-19.

The chain links TRBV9 to TRBJ2-3; D is possibly TRBD2 (5 bases). Trimming took 3 bases from V and 0 from J, leaving 11 bases between them. The germline V gene encodes CDR1 SGDLS and CDR2 YYNGEE. The CDR3 covers 15 residues. The CDR3 DNA reads TGTGCCAGCAGCGGAGAGGGCACTAGCACAGATACGCAGTATTTT. This codes for CASSGEGTSTDTQYF.

This chain uses TRBV4-3 with TRBJ1-5, with D perhaps TRBD1 (5 bases). Trimming removed 4 bases from V and 10 bases from J, with 17 bases in between. Per the germline V gene, CDR1 is LGHNA and CDR2 is YSLEER. CDR3 length: 14 residues. Written as DNA, the CDR3 is TGCGCCAGCAGCCCATCAAGGGGCCCGGGTCCCCAGCATTTT. Amino acid sequence: CASSPSRGPGPQHF.

The chain recombines TRBV9 with TRBJ2-3; TRBD2 matches 8 bases. The CDR3 length is 16 residues. The V gene's germline CDR1 is SGDLS and CDR2 YYNGEE. Trimming cost V 0 bases and J 1 base; bases outside gene matches: 4. DNA of the CDR3: TGTGCCAGCAGCGTAGGCCAAGCGGGGGGCACAGATACGCAGTATTTT. This translates into CASSVGQAGGTDTQYF.

The chain has TRBV5-4 and TRBJ1-6; 8 bases line up with TRBD1. V shed 4 bases, J shed 6 bases, and the junction held 9 bases outside the gene matches. Germline CDR1 and CDR2: SGHNT and YYREEE (reference sequence). The CDR3 sequence is 16 residues long. The CDR3 bases are TGTGCCAGCAGCGGGAGTCCGGGACAGGCTAATTCACCCCTCCACTTT. It encodes CASSGSPGQANSPLHF.

The chain carries TRBV27 and TRBJ2-6, with TRBD1 matching over 12 bases. Unmatched junction bases numbered 13, after V lost 9 bases and J lost 4 bases. CDR1 MNHEY and CDR2 SMNVEV come from the germline V gene (reference sequence). The CDR3 spans 18 residues. This CDR3 is CASRPPGQGARGANVLTF. The CDR3 bases are TGTGCCAGTAGACCCCCGGGACAGGGGGCTAGAGGGGCCAACGTCCTGACTTTC. The full variable domain, rest sourced from reference TRBV27 and TRBJ2-6, is EAQVTQNPRYLITVTGKKLTVTCSQNMNHEYMSWYRQDPGLGLRQIYYSMNVEVTDKGDVPEGYKVSRKEKRNFPLILESPSPNQTSLYFCASRPPGQGARGANVLTFGAGSRLTVL.

V usage is TRBV10-1 and J usage is TRBJ2-3; 10 bases map to TRBD2. Trimming at V came to 3 bases and at J to 2 bases, leaving 5 bases not matched to a gene. Germline values: CDR1 WNHNN, CDR2 SYGVQD (reference sequence). This CDR3 has 16 amino acids. Written as DNA, the CDR3 is TGCGCCAGCAGTGATCCAGCGGGGGGGTTCACAGATACGCAGTATTTT. This sequence encodes CASSDPAGGFTDTQYF.

In regard to this clone: The same CDR3 also results from other DNA sequences found in this sample. This chain joins TRBV18 and TRBJ2-7; TRBD1 aligns across 7 bases. With 0 bases clipped from V and 4 bases from J, the junction kept 3 bases outside the gene matches. Germline values: CDR1 KGHSH, CDR2 LQKENI. The CDR3 runs 14 residues. The CDR3: CASSPPGTDYEQYF. The CDR3 region has the DNA TGTGCCAGCTCACCACCTGGGACAGATTACGAGCAGTACTTC.

The chain recombines TRBV13 with TRBJ2-3; 10 bases align to TRBD1. CDR1 and CDR2 (germline): PRHDT, FYEKMQ (reference sequence). CDR3 size: 17 residues. The V gene end was trimmed by 1 base and the J gene end by 4 bases; junction bases not matched to a gene: 8. The CDR3 region is CASSLAGGQGVADTQYF. The CDR3 DNA reads as TGTGCCAGCAGCTTAGCAGGAGGACAGGGGGTGGCAGATACGCAGTATTTT.

V is TRBV6-5 and J is TRBJ1-1; 7 nucleotides agree with TRBD1. The J segment lost 5 bases and the V segment lost 2 bases, leaving 5 bases of the junction unmatched. The CDR3 spans 14 residues. Germline V gene data show CDR1 as MNHEY and CDR2 as SVGAGI. The CDR3 nucleotides read TGTGCCAGCAGTTACGTAGGGGGCTGGACTGAAGCTTTCTTT. Amino acid sequence: CASSYVGGWTEAFF.

This clone was counted a few times. The CDR3 nucleotides read TGTGCCAGCAGGCCCGGGACAGGGGGCCGGTGGAGAACTGAAGCTTTCTTT. Residues: CASRPGTGGRWRTEAFF. This chain connects TRBV2 to TRBJ1-1; 12 bases map to TRBD1. The CDR3 loop spans 17 amino acids. Germline V gene data show CDR1 as SNHLY and CDR2 as FYNNEI. V trimming: 6 bases; J trimming: 5 bases; junction bases outside the gene matches: 13.

The rearrangement uses TRBV7-9 and TRBJ2-7; 8 nucleotides agree with TRBD1. The CDR3 is 18 residues long. Per germline, CDR1 SEHNR and CDR2 FQNEAQ (reference sequence). Unmatched junction bases numbered 15, after V lost 5 bases and J lost 0 bases. The CDR3 coding sequence is TGTGCCAGCAGCAACCGTCCCAACAGACAGGGGAGCTCCTACGAGCAGTACTTC. Translating gives CASSNRPNRQGSSYEQYF. The full variable domain, its missing parts supplied by reference TRBV7-9 and TRBJ2-7, is DTGVSQNPRHKITKRGQNVTFRCDPISEHNRLYWYRQTLGQGPEFLTYFQNEAQLEKSRLLSDRFSAERPKGSFSTLEIQRTEQGDSAMYLCASSNRPNRQGSSYEQYFGPGTRLTVT.

The V call is TRBV6-1, the J call TRBJ2-5; 9 positions match TRBD1. J was trimmed by 4 bases and V by 2 bases; bases with no gene match: 14. Germline assignment: CDR1 MNHNS and CDR2 SASEGT. The CDR3 sequence is 18 residues long. CDR3 region: CASSEWVSWNRGPETQYF. CDR3 DNA sequence: TGTGCCAGCAGTGAATGGGTCAGTTGGAACAGGGGGCCAGAGACCCAGTACTTC.

The rearrangement links TRBV14 to TRBJ1-2; D is ambiguous. Germline V gene data show CDR1 as SGHDN and CDR2 as FVKESK. V lost 4 bases, J lost 5 bases, and 20 bases lay in between. The CDR3 runs to 16 residues. The CDR3 reads CASSPRHSIKLYGYTF. The CDR3 coding sequence is TGTGCCAGCAGCCCAAGGCACAGCATTAAGTTGTATGGCTACACCTTC.

The V and J genes are TRBV3-1 (or the pseudogene TRBV3-2) and TRBJ1-1, with 9 bases matching TRBD1. Unmatched junction bases numbered 13, after V lost 1 base and J lost 7 bases. The germline V gene encodes CDR1 LGHDT and CDR2 YNNKEL (reference sequence). The CDR3 consists of 17 residues. This CDR3 reads CASSQGLPGQGYSEAFF. The CDR3 nucleotides are TGTGCCAGCAGCCAAGGCCTCCCGGGACAGGGTTATAGTGAAGCTTTCTTT.